One sample yielded the 21 T cell receptor beta chains listed below, sequenced in a study of blood T cell repertoires in COVID-19. The method was immunoSEQ multiplex PCR; TCRdb's version includes in-frame clones alone and lacks a portion of them. The table has about 320,000 clones, around nine tenths seen once; the top ten hold around 4.2%. The specimen was PBMCs or T cells enriched from blood (not recorded which). These receptors originate from a woman in her twenties or thirties who had been exposed to COVID-19.

The chain carries TRBV27 and TRBJ1-6, with a weak D call TRBD1 (6 bases). Per the germline V gene, CDR1 is MNHEY and CDR2 is SMNVEV (reference sequence). V lost 6 bases and J lost 10, with 13 bases in between. The CDR3 is 13 residues long. The DNA for the CDR3 is TGTGCCAGCAGGACTCAGGGGTGGTCACCCCTCCACTTT. Its protein is CASRTQGWSPLHF.

J is TRBJ2-1 and V is TRBV3-1 (or the pseudogene TRBV3-2); 9 nucleotides line up with TRBD1. Germline assignment: CDR1 LGHDT and CDR2 YNNKEL (reference sequence). V trimming: 1 base; J trimming: 6 bases; junction bases outside the gene matches: 7. This CDR3 spans 16 amino acids. The DNA for the CDR3 is TGTGCCAGCAGCCAAGTAGGGACAGGGTTGAGCAATGAGCAGTTCTTC. It specifies CASSQVGTGLSNEQFF.

The chain links TRBV4-3 to TRBJ1-1; D perhaps matches TRBD1 (5 bases). There are 12 residues in the CDR3. Germline V gene lookup returns CDR1 LGHNA and CDR2 YSLEER. V was clipped by 0 bases and J by 9 bases, with 8 bases between them. The CDR3 coding sequence is TGCGCCAGCAGCCAAGAGGCAGGGAAAGCTTTCTTT. Its protein is CASSQEAGKAFF.

The chain combines TRBV4-1 with TRBJ2-7; tentatively, D is TRBD1 (6 bases). The V end lost 4 bases, the J end lost 5 bases, and 12 bases lay between the germline ends. The germline V gene encodes CDR1 MGHRA and CDR2 YSYEKL. This CDR3 spans 13 amino acids. The CDR3 DNA is TGCGCCAGCAGCCGAACAGGGTACAACGAGCAGTACTTC. It specifies CASSRTGYNEQYF.

V gene TRBV13 combines with J gene TRBJ2-4, with D possibly TRBD1 on 6 matching bases. V was shortened by 5 bases and J by 6 bases, with 17 bases between the two germline ends. Germline CDR1 reads PRHDT; CDR2 reads FYEKMQ (reference sequence). CDR3 length: 15 residues. The CDR3 sequence: CASSPGRGIGNIQYF. In DNA form, the CDR3 reads TGTGCCAGCAGCCCCGGTAGGGGGATCGGAAACATTCAGTACTTC.

The chain uses TRBV7-2 and TRBJ1-3; TRBD1 matches at 7 bases. The CDR3 is 16 amino acids. V dropped 2 bases and J dropped 3; count of bases not matched to a gene: 7. Germline V lookup: CDR1 SGHTA, CDR2 FQGNSA. The CDR3 here is CASSLLPGGLGNTIYF. CDR3 sequence (DNA): TGTGCCAGCAGCTTACTTCCAGGGGGACTTGGAAACACCATATATTTT.

This chain connects TRBV19 to TRBJ1-4; D is undetermined. V was clipped by 0 bases and J by 4 bases, with 15 bases between them. CDR1 and CDR2 from the germline V gene are LNHDA and SQIVND (reference sequence). The CDR3 runs 17 residues. This chain's CDR3 is CASSIDLRQKFNEKLFF. The CDR3 nucleotides are TGTGCCAGTAGTATAGATCTTCGTCAGAAGTTTAATGAAAAACTGTTTTTT.

The V call is TRBV25-1, the J call TRBJ2-3; TRBD2 agrees at 7 bases. The CDR3 covers 18 residues. Germline trimming cut 5 bases from V and 2 bases from J; bases unmatched to any gene: 16. Germline CDR1 reads MGHDK; CDR2 reads SYGVNS. The CDR3 sequence is CASSNPAGTPKDTDTQYF. In DNA form, the CDR3 reads TGTGCCAGCAGTAACCCAGCGGGGACTCCTAAGGACACAGATACGCAGTATTTT.

This clone has more than one count but fewer than ten. The rearrangement joins TRBV5-1 to TRBJ2-2; 12 bases fit TRBD1. Germline values: CDR1 SGHRS, CDR2 YFSETQ. V was pared by 4 bases and J by 3 bases, with 7 bases of the junction left unmatched. The CDR3 has 17 amino acids. The CDR3 protein is CASSRDRGRVDTGELFF. The CDR3 DNA is TGCGCCAGCAGCCGGGACAGGGGGCGCGTCGACACCGGGGAGCTGTTTTTT.

The chain is built from TRBV29-1 and TRBJ2-7; a weak D match, TRBD2 (5 bases). The CDR3 is 14 residues long. CDR1 is SQVTM and CDR2 is ANQGSEA in the germline V gene. V was trimmed by 4 bases and J by 3 bases, leaving 16 bases between them. In DNA, the CDR3 is TGCAGCGTTGTGGGAAAAAAAGAGGGCTACGAGCAGTACTTC. Translated, it gives CSVVGKKEGYEQYF.

This clone was detected a few times. In DNA, the CDR3 is TGTGCCAGCAGCCAAGAACTGGAGACCCATGAGCAGTTCTTC. Protein: CASSQELETHEQFF. V and J are TRBV3-1 (or the pseudogene TRBV3-2) and TRBJ2-1; D gene ambiguous. Trimming shortened V by 0 bases and J by 8 bases, and 11 bases separated the two germline ends. CDR1 and CDR2 from the germline V gene are LGHDT and YNNKEL (reference sequence). This CDR3 contains 14 residues.

This clone was observed once. The rearrangement links TRBV5-1 to TRBJ1-1; a weak D match, TRBD1 (5 bases). There are 16 residues in the CDR3. Germline CDR1 and CDR2: SGHRS and YFSETQ. Trimming stripped 4 bases from V and 0 bases from J, with 16 bases between. This chain's CDR3 is CASSAEGLGLNTEAFF. For the CDR3, the DNA is TGCGCCAGCAGCGCGGAGGGGTTGGGGCTGAACACTGAAGCTTTCTTT.

With regard to this clone: The junction does not match germline at one end; this may be a read error. The genes are TRBV7-9 and TRBJ1-2; TRBD1 is a possible D gene (6 bases). Per germline, CDR1 SEHNR and CDR2 FQNEAQ (reference sequence). The CDR3 sequence is 15 residues long. In DNA form, the CDR3 reads TGTGCTAGCAGAGAGGGGGGGGCCGAGTACTATGGCTACACCTTC. Translated, it gives CASREGGAEYYGYTF.

This clone was seen only a few times. V gene TRBV28 combines with J gene TRBJ2-7; no firm D call. Between the trimmed V and J ends, which lost 8 bases and 3 bases, there was a span of 11 bases. CDR3 length: 12 residues. Per germline, CDR1 MDHEN and CDR2 SYDVKM. CDR3 bases: TGTGCCAGCGGCTCCCTCCACTACGAGCAGTACTTC. Translating it yields CASGSLHYEQYF.

This clone is a singleton in its sample. The V call is TRBV10-3, the J call TRBJ2-1; no reliable D call. Trimming shortened V by 3 bases and J by 5 bases, and 8 bases separated the two germline ends. The CDR3 length is 13 residues. CDR1 and CDR2 (germline): ENHRY, SYGVKD. CDR3: CAISELSDNEQFF. The CDR3, as DNA: TGTGCCATCAGTGAACTCTCGGACAATGAGCAGTTCTTC.

The genes are TRBV29-1 and TRBJ1-1; D gene ambiguous. V lost 3 bases to trimming and J lost 3 bases, with 8 bases between them. The CDR3 is made up of 12 amino acids. The germline gives CDR1 SQVTM, CDR2 ANQGSEA. CDR3 protein: CSVEADYTEAFF. The DNA for the CDR3 is TGCAGCGTTGAGGCAGACTACACTGAAGCTTTCTTT.

The chain has TRBV7-6 and TRBJ2-3, with D uncertain. The germline gives CDR1 SGHVS, CDR2 FNYEAQ. The CDR3 runs 12 residues. V gave up 6 bases and J gave up 4 bases, with 8 bases separating them. The CDR3 here is CASRGSSDTQYF. As DNA, the CDR3 is TGTGCCAGCAGGGGCAGTTCAGATACGCAGTATTTT.

The chain uses TRBV9 and TRBJ1-1, with a weak D call TRBD1 (5 bases). Deletions cut 0 bases from V and 2 bases from J, with 11 bases between. The length of the CDR3 is 15 residues. Germline loops: CDR1 SGDLS, CDR2 YYNGEE. In DNA form, the CDR3 reads TGTGCCAGCAGCGTAGGGCAGGGTGGTAACACTGAAGCTTTCTTT. It specifies CASSVGQGGNTEAFF.

This sequence joins TRBV6-5 and TRBJ1-3; 7 bases map to TRBD1. Germline V gene data show CDR1 as MNHEY and CDR2 as SVGAGI. CDR3 length: 15 amino acids. The ends lost 6 bases at V and 2 bases at J; junction bases unmatched: 7. CDR3 loop: CASRDRQGTGNTIYF. In DNA form, the CDR3 reads TGTGCCAGCAGGGATAGACAGGGAACTGGAAACACCATATATTTT.

This chain joins TRBV15 and TRBJ1-2; TRBD1 matches 8 bases. Germline CDR1 LNHNV, CDR2 YYDKDF (reference sequence). Trimming at V came to 8 bases and at J to 4 bases, leaving 3 bases not matched to a gene. The CDR3 runs 12 residues. In DNA form, the CDR3 reads TGTGCCACCGGCGACAGGGGCTATGGCTACACCTTC. Translation: CATGDRGYGYTF.

V and J are TRBV10-3 and TRBJ1-1; D uncertain. Germline CDR1 is ENHRY and CDR2 is SYGVKD. This CDR3 is built from 13 residues. V lost 0 bases, J lost 4 bases, and 6 bases lay in between. The CDR3 bases are TGTGCCATCAGTGAGTCGAGCGCCACTGAAGCTTTCTTT. Amino acid sequence: CAISESSATEAFF.